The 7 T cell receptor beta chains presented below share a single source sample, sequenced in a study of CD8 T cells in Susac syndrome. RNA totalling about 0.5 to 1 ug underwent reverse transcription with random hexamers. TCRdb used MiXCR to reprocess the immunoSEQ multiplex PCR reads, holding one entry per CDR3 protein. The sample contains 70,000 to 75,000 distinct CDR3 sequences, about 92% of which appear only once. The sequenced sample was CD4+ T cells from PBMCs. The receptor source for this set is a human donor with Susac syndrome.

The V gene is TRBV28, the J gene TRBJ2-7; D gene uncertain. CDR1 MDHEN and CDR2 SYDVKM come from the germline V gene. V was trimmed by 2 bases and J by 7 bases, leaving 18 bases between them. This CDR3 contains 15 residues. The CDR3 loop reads CASSLPTTGDGEQYF. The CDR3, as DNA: TGTGCCAGCAGTTTACCCACCACGGGCGACGGGGAGCAGTACTTC.

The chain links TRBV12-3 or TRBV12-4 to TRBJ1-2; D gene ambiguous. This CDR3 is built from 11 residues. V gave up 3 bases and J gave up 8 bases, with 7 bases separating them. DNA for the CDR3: TGTGCCAGCAGTTTGTGGGGAGGCTACACCTTC. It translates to CASSLWGGYTF.

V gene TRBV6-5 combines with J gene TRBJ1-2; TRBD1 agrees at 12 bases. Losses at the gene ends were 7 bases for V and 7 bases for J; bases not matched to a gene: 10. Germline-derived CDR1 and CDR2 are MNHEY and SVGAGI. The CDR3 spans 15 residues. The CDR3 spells CASTWGQGARVGYTF. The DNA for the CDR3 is TGTGCCAGCACCTGGGGACAGGGGGCGCGTGTTGGCTACACCTTC.

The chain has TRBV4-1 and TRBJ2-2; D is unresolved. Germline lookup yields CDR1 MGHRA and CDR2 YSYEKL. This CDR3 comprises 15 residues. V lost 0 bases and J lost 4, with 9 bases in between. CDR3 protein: CASSQDHPRTGELFF. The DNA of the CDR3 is TGCGCCAGCAGCCAAGATCATCCGCGCACCGGGGAGCTGTTTTTT.

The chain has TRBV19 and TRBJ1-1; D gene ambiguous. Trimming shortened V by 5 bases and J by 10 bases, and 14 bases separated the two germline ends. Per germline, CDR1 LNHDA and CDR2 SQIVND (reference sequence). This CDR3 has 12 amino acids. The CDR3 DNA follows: TGTGCCAGTAGTCGCGAATTTGGATCAGCTTTCTTT. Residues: CASSREFGSAFF.

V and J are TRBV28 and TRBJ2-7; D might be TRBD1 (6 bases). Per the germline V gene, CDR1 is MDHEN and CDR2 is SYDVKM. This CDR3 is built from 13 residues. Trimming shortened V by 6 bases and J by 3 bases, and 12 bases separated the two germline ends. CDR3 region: CASRPRQDYEQYF. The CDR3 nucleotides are TGTGCCAGCAGACCACGACAGGACTACGAGCAGTACTTC.

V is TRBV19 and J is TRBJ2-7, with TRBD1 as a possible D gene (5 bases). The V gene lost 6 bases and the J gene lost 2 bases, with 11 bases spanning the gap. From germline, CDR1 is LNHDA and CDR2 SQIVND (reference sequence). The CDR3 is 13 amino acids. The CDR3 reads CASSQGKTYEQYF. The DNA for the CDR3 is TGTGCCAGTAGCCAGGGAAAGACCTACGAGCAGTACTTC. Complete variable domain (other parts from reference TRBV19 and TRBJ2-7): DGGITQSPKYLFRKEGQNVTLSCEQNLNHDAMYWYRQDPGQGLRLIYYSQIVNDFQKGDIAEGYSVSREKKESFPLTVTSAQKNPTAFYLCASSQGKTYEQYFGPGTRLTVT.